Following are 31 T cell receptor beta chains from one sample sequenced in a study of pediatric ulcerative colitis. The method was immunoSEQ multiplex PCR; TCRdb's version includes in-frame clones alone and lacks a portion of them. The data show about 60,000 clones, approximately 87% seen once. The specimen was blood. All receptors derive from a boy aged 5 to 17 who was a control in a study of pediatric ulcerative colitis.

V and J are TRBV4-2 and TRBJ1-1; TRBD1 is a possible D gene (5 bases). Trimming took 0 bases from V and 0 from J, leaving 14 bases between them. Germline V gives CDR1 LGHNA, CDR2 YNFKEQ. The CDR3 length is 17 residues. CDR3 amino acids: CASSQDGFRALNTEAFF. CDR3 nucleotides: TGTGCCAGCAGCCAAGATGGCTTCAGGGCTTTGAACACTGAAGCTTTCTTT.

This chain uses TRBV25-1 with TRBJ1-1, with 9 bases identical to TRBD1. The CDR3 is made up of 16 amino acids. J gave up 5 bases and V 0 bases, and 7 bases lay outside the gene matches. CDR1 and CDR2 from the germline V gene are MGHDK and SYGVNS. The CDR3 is CASSEYQGQGGTEAFF. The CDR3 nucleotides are TGTGCCAGCAGTGAATATCAGGGACAGGGAGGGACTGAAGCTTTCTTT. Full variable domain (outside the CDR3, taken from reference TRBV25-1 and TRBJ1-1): EADIYQTPRYLVIGTGKKITLECSQTMGHDKMYWYQQDPGMELHLIHYSYGVNSTEKGDLSSESTVSRIRTEHFPLTLESARPSHTSQYLCASSEYQGQGGTEAFFGQGTRLTVV.

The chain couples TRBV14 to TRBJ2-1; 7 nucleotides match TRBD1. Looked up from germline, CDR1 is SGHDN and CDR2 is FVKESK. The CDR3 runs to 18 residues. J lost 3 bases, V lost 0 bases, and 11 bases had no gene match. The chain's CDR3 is CASSQDRGRNRGYNEQFF. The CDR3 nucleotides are TGTGCCAGCAGCCAAGATCGAGGCCGGAACAGGGGCTACAATGAGCAGTTCTTC.

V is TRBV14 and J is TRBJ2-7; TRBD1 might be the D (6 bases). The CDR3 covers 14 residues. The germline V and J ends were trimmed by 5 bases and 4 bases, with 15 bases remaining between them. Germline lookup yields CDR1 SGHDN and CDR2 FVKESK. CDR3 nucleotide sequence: TGTGCCAGCAGCTCACCAGGGGTTCAGTACGAGCAGTACTTC. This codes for CASSSPGVQYEQYF.

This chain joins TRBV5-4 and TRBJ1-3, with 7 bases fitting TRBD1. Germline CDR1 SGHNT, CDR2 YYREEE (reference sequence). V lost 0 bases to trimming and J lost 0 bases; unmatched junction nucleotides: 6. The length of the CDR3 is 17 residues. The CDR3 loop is CASSLDRGQLSGNTIYF. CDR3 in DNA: TGTGCCAGCAGCTTGGATAGGGGACAGCTCTCTGGAAACACCATATATTTT.

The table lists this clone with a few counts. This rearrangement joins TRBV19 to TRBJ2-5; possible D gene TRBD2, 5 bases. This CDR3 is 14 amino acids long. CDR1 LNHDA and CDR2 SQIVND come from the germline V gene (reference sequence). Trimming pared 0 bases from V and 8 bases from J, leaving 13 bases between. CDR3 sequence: CASSIDAGGKTQYF. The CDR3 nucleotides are TGTGCCAGTAGTATAGATGCAGGAGGCAAAACCCAGTACTTC.

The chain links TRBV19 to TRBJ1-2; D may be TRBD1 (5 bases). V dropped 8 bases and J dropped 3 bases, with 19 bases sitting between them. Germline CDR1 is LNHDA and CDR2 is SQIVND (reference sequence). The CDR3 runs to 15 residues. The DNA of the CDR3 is TGTGCCAGTCGGGTGCAGCAGGGCTGGGACTATGGCTACACCTTC. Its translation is CASRVQQGWDYGYTF.

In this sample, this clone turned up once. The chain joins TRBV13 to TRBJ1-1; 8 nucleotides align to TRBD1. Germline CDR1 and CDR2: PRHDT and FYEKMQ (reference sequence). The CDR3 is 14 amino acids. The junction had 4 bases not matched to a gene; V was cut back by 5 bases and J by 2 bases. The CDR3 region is CASSTGGTNTEAFF. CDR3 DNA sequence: TGTGCCAGCAGCACAGGGGGAACCAACACTGAAGCTTTCTTT.

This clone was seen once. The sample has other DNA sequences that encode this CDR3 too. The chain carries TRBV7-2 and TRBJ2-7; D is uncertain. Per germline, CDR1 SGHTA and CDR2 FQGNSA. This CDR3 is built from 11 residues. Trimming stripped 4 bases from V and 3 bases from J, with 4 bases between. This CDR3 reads CASSSYYEQYF. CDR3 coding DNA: TGTGCCAGCAGCTCATACTACGAGCAGTACTTC.

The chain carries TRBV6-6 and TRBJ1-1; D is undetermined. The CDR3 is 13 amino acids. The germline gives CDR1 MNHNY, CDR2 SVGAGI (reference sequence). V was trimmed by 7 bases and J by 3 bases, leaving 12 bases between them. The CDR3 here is CASMRAGDTEAFF. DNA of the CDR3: TGTGCCAGCATGAGGGCGGGAGACACTGAAGCTTTCTTT.

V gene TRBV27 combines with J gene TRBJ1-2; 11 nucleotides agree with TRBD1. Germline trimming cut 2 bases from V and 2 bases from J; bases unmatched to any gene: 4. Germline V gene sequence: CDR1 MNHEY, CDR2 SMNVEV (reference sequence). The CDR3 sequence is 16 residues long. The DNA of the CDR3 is TGTGCCAGCAGTTTAGGGCGGACAGGGGGCAACTATGGCTACACCTTC. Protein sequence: CASSLGRTGGNYGYTF.

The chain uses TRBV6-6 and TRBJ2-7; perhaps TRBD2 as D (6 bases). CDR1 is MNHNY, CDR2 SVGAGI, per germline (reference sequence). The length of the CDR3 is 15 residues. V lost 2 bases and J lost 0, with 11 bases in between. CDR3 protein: CASSYAGRNSYEQYF. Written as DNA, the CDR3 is TGTGCCAGCAGTTACGCGGGACGGAACTCCTACGAGCAGTACTTC.

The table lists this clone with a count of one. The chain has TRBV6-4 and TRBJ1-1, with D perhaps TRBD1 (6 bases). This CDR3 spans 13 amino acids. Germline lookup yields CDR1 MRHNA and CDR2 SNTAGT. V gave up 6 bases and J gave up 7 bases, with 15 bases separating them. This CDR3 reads CASSREEGVEAFF. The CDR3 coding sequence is TGTGCCAGCAGCCGAGAAGAGGGGGTTGAAGCTTTCTTT.

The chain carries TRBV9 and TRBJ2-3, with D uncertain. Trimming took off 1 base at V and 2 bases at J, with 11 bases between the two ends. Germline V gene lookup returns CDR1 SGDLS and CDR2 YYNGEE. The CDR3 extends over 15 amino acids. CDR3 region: CASSVNDGTTDTQYF. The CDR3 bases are TGTGCCAGCAGCGTAAACGACGGCACCACAGATACGCAGTATTTT.

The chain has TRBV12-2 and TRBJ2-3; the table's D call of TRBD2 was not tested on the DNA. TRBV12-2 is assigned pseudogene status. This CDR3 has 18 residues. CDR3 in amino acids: CASRSTSGRSGGTDTQYF. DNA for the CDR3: TGTGCAAGTCGGTCGACTAGCGGGAGGTCCGGGGGCACAGATACGCAGTATTTT.

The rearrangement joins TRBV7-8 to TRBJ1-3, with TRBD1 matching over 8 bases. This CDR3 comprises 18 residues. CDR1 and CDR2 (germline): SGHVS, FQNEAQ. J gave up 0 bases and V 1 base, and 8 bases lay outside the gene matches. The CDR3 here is CASSLGGVQGASGNTIYF. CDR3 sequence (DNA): TGTGCCAGCAGCTTAGGTGGAGTCCAGGGGGCCTCTGGAAACACCATATATTTT. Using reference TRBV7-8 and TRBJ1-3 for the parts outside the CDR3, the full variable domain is GAGVSQSPRYKVAKRGQDVALRCDPISGHVSLFWYQQALGQGPEFLTYFQNEAQLDKSGLPSDRFFAERPEGSVSTLKIQRTQQEDSAVYLCASSLGGVQGASGNTIYFGEGSWLTVV.

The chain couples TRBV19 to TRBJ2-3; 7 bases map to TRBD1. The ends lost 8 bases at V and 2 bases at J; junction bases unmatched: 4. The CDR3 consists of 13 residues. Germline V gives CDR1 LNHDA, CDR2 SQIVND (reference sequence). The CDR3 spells CASARGPTDTQYF. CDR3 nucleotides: TGTGCCAGTGCTAGGGGGCCCACAGATACGCAGTATTTT.

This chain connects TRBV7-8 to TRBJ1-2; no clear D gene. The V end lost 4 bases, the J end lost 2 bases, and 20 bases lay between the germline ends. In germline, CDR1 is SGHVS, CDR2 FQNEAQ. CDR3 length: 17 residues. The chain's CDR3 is CASSYGPRVGENYGYTF. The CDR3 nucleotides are TGTGCCAGCAGCTATGGACCTCGGGTTGGGGAAAACTATGGCTACACCTTC.

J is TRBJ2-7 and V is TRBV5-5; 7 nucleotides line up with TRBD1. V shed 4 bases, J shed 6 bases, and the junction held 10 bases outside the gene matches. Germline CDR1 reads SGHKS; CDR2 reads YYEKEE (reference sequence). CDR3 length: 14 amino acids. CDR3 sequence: CASSPVPGDSEQYF. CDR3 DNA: TGTGCCAGCAGCCCGGTCCCAGGGGACAGCGAGCAGTACTTC.

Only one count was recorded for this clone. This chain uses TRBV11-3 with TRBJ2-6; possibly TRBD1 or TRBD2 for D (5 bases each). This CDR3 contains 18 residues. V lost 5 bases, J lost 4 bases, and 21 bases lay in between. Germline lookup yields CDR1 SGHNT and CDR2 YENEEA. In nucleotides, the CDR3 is TGTGCCAGCAGCCCAACCGGGACGGGTTATGGGGGGGCCAACGTCCTGACTTTC. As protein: CASSPTGTGYGGANVLTF. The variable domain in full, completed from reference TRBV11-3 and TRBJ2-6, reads EAGVVQSPRYKIIEKKQPVAFWCNPISGHNTLYWYLQNLGQGPELLIRYENEEAVDDSQLPKDRFSAERLKGVDSTLKIQPAELGDSAVYLCASSPTGTGYGGANVLTFGAGSRLTVL.

CDR3 region: CASSPLFGQGKGTEAFF. CDR3 nucleotides: TGTGCCAGCAGCCCGCTTTTTGGGCAGGGCAAGGGCACTGAAGCTTTCTTT. The V gene is TRBV7-2, the J gene TRBJ1-1, with a possible D match to TRBD1 (5 bases). Germline assignment: CDR1 SGHTA and CDR2 FQGNSA. The length of the CDR3 is 17 residues. With 5 bases removed from V and 4 bases from J, the gap between germline ends came to 23 bases.

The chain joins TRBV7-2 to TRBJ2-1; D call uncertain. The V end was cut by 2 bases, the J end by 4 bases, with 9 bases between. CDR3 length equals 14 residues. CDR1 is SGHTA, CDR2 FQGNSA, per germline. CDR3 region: CASSLRQIYNEQFF. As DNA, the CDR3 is TGTGCCAGCAGCTTACGGCAGATATACAATGAGCAGTTCTTC.

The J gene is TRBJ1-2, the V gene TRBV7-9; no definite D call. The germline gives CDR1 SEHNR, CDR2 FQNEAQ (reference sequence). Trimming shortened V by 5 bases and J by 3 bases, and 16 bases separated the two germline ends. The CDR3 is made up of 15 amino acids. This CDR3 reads CASSPLGVFHYGYTF. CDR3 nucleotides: TGTGCCAGCAGCCCCTTGGGTGTTTTTCACTATGGCTACACCTTC.

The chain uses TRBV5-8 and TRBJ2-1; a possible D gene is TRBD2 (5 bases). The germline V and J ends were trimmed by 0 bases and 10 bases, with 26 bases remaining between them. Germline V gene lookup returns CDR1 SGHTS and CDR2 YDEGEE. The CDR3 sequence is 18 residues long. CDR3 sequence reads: CASSLAPLARATSTEQFF. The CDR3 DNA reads TGTGCCAGCAGCTTGGCGCCCCTGGCGCGGGCCACATCCACGGAGCAGTTCTTC.

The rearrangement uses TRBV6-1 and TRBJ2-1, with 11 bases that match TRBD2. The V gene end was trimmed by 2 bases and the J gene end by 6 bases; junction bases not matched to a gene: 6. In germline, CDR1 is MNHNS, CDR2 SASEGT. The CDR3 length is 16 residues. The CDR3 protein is CASSESELAGANEQFF. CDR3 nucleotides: TGTGCCAGCAGTGAATCGGAACTAGCGGGGGCCAATGAGCAGTTCTTC.

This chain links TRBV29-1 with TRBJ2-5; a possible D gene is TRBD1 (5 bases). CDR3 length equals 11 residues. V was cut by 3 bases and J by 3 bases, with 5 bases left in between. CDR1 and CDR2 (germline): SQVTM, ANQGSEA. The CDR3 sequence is CSVDREETQYF. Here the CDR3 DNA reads TGCAGCGTTGACAGGGAAGAGACCCAGTACTTC. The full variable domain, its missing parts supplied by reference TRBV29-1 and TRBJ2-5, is SAVISQKPSRDICQRGTSLTIQCQVDSQVTMMFWYRQQPGQSLTLIATANQGSEATYESGFVIDKFPISRPNLTFSTLTVSNMSPEDSSIYLCSVDREETQYFGPGTRLLVL.

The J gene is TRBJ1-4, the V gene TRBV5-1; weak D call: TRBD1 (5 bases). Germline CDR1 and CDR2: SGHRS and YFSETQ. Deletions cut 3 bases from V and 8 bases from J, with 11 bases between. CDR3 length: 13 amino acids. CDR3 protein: CASSSGRGEKLFF. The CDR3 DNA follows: TGCGCCAGCAGCTCGGGACGGGGAGAAAAACTGTTTTTT.

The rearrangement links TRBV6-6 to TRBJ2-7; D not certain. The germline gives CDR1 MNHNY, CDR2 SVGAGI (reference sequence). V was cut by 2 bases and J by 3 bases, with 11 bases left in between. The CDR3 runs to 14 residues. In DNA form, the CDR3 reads TGTGCCAGCAGTTACAGCTGGGGAAACTACGAGCAGTACTTC. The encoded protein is CASSYSWGNYEQYF.

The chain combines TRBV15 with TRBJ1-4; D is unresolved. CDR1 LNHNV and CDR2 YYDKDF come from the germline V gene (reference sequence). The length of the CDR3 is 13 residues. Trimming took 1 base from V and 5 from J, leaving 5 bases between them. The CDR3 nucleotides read TGTGCCACCAGCAGAGGGGCGAATGAAAAACTGTTTTTT. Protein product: CATSRGANEKLFF.

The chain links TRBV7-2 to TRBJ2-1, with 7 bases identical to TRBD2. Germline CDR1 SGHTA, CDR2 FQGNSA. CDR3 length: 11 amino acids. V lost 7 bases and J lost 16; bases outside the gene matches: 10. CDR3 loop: CASTRTSESFF. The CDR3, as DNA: TGTGCCAGCACGCGAACTAGCGAGTCCTTCTTC.

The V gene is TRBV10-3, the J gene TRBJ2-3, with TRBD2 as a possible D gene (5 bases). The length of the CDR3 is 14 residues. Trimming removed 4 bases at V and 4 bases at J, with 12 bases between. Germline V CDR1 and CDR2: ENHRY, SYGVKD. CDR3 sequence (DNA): TGTGCCATCAGTGGGACCTCCGGGGCAGATACGCAGTATTTT. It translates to CAISGTSGADTQYF.